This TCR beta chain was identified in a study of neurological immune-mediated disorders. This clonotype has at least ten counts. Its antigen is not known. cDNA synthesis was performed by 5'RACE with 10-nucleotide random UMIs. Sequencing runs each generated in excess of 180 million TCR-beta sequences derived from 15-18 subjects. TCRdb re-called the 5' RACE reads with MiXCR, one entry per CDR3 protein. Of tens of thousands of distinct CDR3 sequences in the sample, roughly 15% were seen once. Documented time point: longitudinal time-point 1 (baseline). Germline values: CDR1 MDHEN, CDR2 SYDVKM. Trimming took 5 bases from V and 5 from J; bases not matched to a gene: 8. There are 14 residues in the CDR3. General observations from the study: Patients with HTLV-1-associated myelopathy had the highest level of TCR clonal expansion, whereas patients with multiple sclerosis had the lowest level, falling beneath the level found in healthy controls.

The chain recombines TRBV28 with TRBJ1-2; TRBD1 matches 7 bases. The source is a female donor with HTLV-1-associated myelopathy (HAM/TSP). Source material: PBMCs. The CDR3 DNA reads TGTGCCAGCAGTCCGCCTGACAGGGTATATGGCTACACCTTC. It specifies CASSPPDRVYGYTF.